These 18 T cell receptor beta chains share one sample of origin, sequenced in a study of T cells in Graves' hyperthyroidism and ophthalmopathy. Researchers took RNA transcripts and amplified the TCR beta CDR3 regions from them. The primer set for the first-round RT-PCR of the TCR CDR3 was HTBI. Each CDR3 protein is one row after TCRdb ran MiXCR on the multiplex PCR reads. The sample includes around 400,000 distinct CDR3 sequences, around a quarter of them seen just once. Input material: blood. These receptor sequences come from a man in his forties or fifties with Graves' hyperthyroidism.

V is TRBV5-1 and J is TRBJ1-4; D is undetermined. Trimming stripped 7 bases from V and 5 bases from J, with 15 bases between. CDR1 is SGHRS, CDR2 YFSETQ, per germline. There are 14 residues in the CDR3. The CDR3 DNA reads TGCGCCAGCCGGGGAGGGCTAGGGAATGAAAAACTGTTTTTT. This gives the protein CASRGGLGNEKLFF.

The chain recombines TRBV18 with TRBJ2-1; TRBD1 matches at 7 bases. V shed 3 bases, J shed 12 bases, and the junction held 14 bases outside the gene matches. Germline V lookup: CDR1 KGHSH, CDR2 LQKENI. The CDR3 is 15 amino acids. The CDR3 region is CASSPGDSIDPAQFF. The CDR3 nucleotides are TGTGCCAGCTCACCTGGGGACAGCATTGACCCTGCGCAGTTCTTC.

This clonotype was observed a handful of times. The chain couples TRBV4-1 to TRBJ2-2; tentatively, D is TRBD2 (6 bases). V was trimmed by 4 bases and J by 5 bases, leaving 20 bases between them. Germline assignment: CDR1 MGHRA and CDR2 YSYEKL. This CDR3 contains 17 residues. CDR3 residues: CASSLTIGGIGTGELFF. For the CDR3, the DNA is TGCGCCAGCAGCCTGACTATTGGCGGGATAGGAACCGGGGAGCTGTTTTTT.

This clonotype was picked up many times. The chain is built from TRBV27 and TRBJ2-3; the match to TRBD2 covers 8 bases. V was pared by 8 bases and J by 3 bases, with 7 bases of the junction left unmatched. Germline V gives CDR1 MNHEY, CDR2 SMNVEV (reference sequence). The CDR3 covers 14 residues. The DNA of the CDR3 is TGTGCCAGCTCCAGCGGGAGAAGGACAGATACGCAGTATTTT. Amino acids: CASSSGRRTDTQYF.

This clonotype was detected many times. The chain links TRBV11-3 to TRBJ2-7, with D perhaps matching TRBD1 or TRBD2 (5 bases each). V was clipped by 4 bases and J by 2 bases, with 18 bases between them. Germline CDR1 SGHNT, CDR2 YENEEA. The CDR3 runs to 16 residues. The DNA for the CDR3 is TGTGCCAGCAGCTACCGATCGGGGCTCAGTACCTACGAGCAGTACTTC. Protein: CASSYRSGLSTYEQYF.

In its sample, this clonotype was seen a few times. The chain uses TRBV6-1 and TRBJ2-3; 10 bases match TRBD2. J was trimmed by 3 bases and V by 6 bases; bases with no gene match: 3. CDR1 and CDR2 from the germline V gene are MNHNS and SASEGT. This CDR3 is 14 amino acids long. DNA for the CDR3: TGTGCCAGCAGCGGGACTAGCGTGACAGATACGCAGTATTTT. Encoded protein: CASSGTSVTDTQYF.

A few counts support this clonotype. J is TRBJ1-2 and V is TRBV4-1, with D unresolved. CDR1 and CDR2 from the germline V gene are MGHRA and YSYEKL. This CDR3 comprises 17 residues. V was shortened by 1 base and J by 3 bases, with 18 bases between the two germline ends. In DNA, the CDR3 is TGCGCCAGCAGCCAAGTGGCGACACCTAAAAGGGACTATGGCTACACCTTC. Translation gives CASSQVATPKRDYGYTF.

The sample holds a few counts of this clonotype. This rearrangement joins TRBV11-2 to TRBJ1-1, with D possibly matching TRBD1 (6 bases). This CDR3 has 15 amino acids. Germline CDR1 reads SGHAT; CDR2 reads FQNNGV. V was trimmed by 6 bases and J by 3 bases, leaving 17 bases between them. The CDR3 coding sequence is TGTGCCAGCAGGGCCTCCATCGGACAGCACACTGAAGCTTTCTTT. Its protein product is CASRASIGQHTEAFF. Full variable domain (outside the CDR3, taken from reference TRBV11-2 and TRBJ1-1): EAGVAQSPRYKIIEKRQSVAFWCNPISGHATLYWYQQILGQGPKLLIQFQNNGVVDDSQLPKDRFSAERLKGVDSTLKIQPAKLEDSAVYLCASRASIGQHTEAFFGQGTRLTVV.

This clonotype was detected many times. J is TRBJ1-1 and V is TRBV7-3; D unresolved. Trimming removed 3 bases at V and 8 bases at J, with 16 bases between. Germline loops: CDR1 SGHTA, CDR2 FQGTGA. The CDR3 is 14 amino acids. This CDR3 is CASSLVPTSGEAFF. The CDR3 bases are TGTGCCAGCAGCTTGGTCCCCACGTCTGGAGAAGCTTTCTTT.

This clonotype came up many times. V and J are TRBV7-2 and TRBJ2-1, with TRBD2 matching over 8 bases. Germline V gene lookup returns CDR1 SGHTA and CDR2 FQGNSA. J gave up 4 bases and V 5 bases, and 10 bases lay outside the gene matches. The CDR3 has 16 amino acids. The CDR3 DNA reads as TGTGCCAGCAGCCCCGAGGTGCTAGCGGGTTACAATGAGCAGTTCTTC. It translates to CASSPEVLAGYNEQFF.

This clonotype was found a few times. The rearrangement joins TRBV3-1 to TRBJ2-1; perhaps TRBD2 as D (6 bases). This CDR3 comprises 14 residues. The V gene lost 6 bases and the J gene lost 2 bases, with 11 bases spanning the gap. CDR1 and CDR2 (germline): LGHDT, YNNKEL (reference sequence). CDR3 in DNA: TGTGCCAGCAGTATACCGGGAGCCTACAATGAGCAGTTCTTC. Protein product: CASSIPGAYNEQFF.

In nucleotides, the CDR3 is TGTGCCAGCAGTTACATGAGGGACAGGGAGTTACAAGAGACCCAGTACTTC. It encodes CASSYMRDRELQETQYF. The rearrangement uses TRBV6-2 or TRBV6-3 and TRBJ2-5, with 9 bases matching TRBD1. The CDR3 is made up of 17 amino acids. Germline V gives CDR1 MNHEY, CDR2 SVGEGT. V shed 2 bases, J shed 2 bases, and the junction held 9 bases outside the gene matches.

The genes are TRBV29-1 and TRBJ2-7, with D uncertain. Trimming removed 5 bases at V and 0 bases at J, with 11 bases between. Germline loops: CDR1 SQVTM, CDR2 ANQGSEA. This CDR3 comprises 13 residues. DNA for the CDR3: TGCAGCGTTTCTTTCAGATTCTCCTACGAGCAGTACTTC. Residues: CSVSFRFSYEQYF.

This clonotype was detected a few times. The chain recombines TRBV27 with TRBJ2-3; D may be TRBD1 or TRBD2 (6 bases each). Germline assignment: CDR1 MNHEY and CDR2 SMNVEV (reference sequence). CDR3 length: 13 amino acids. The V gene lost 5 bases and the J gene lost 4 bases, with 10 bases spanning the gap. Here the CDR3 DNA reads TGTGCCAGCAGTCTAAGGGGGGCAGATACGCAGTATTTT. This codes for CASSLRGADTQYF.

This clonotype was counted only a few times. The gene calls are TRBV19 and TRBJ2-1, with 10 nucleotides matching TRBD2. The trim removed 3 bases at V and 9 bases at J, leaving 11 bases unmatched. CDR1 is LNHDA, CDR2 SQIVND, per germline (reference sequence). CDR3 length: 16 amino acids. CDR3 DNA sequence: TGTGCCAGTAGTATGGGAGTAGCGGGAGGAAGAGGTGAGCAGTTCTTC. Translated, it gives CASSMGVAGGRGEQFF.

This clonotype appeared a few times. J is TRBJ2-7 and V is TRBV30; perhaps TRBD1 as D (6 bases). Germline V gives CDR1 GTSNPN, CDR2 SVGIG (reference sequence). V was clipped by 1 base and J by 7 bases, with 11 bases between them. This CDR3 is 12 amino acids long. DNA of the CDR3: TGTGCCTGGAGTGGGGGGACACTAGAGCAGTACTTC. This codes for CAWSGGTLEQYF.

The chain carries TRBV20-1 and TRBJ2-3; TRBD2 matches 8 bases. V was pared by 4 bases and J by 2 bases, with 8 bases of the junction left unmatched. CDR3 length: 15 amino acids. Germline V gives CDR1 DFQATT, CDR2 SNEGSKA (reference sequence). In DNA, the CDR3 is TGCAGTGCTACAATAGTAGCGGGGTCCACAGATACGCAGTATTTT. Translation: CSATIVAGSTDTQYF.

This clonotype was observed a few times. The chain is built from TRBV6-1 and TRBJ2-3; D is perhaps TRBD2 (5 bases). The CDR3 covers 14 residues. Germline V lookup: CDR1 MNHNS, CDR2 SASEGT. Trimming cost V 6 bases and J 0 bases, with 10 bases left between them. The CDR3 sequence is CASSRGFSTDTQYF. The DNA of the CDR3 is TGTGCCAGCAGCCGCGGGTTTAGCACAGATACGCAGTATTTT.